Each of the 5 T cell receptor beta chains below was sequenced from the same sample in a study of T cell repertoires in cytomegalovirus infection (dated by TCRdb to about 2019). TCRdb lists the instrument as Illumina HiSeq 1500. Using fastp at Q25 and MiXCR, TCRdb reprocessed the public reads and kept productive beta chains. Rows are unified per CDR3 protein, each entry keeping the most common DNA and genes. The sample table shows roughly 600,000 distinct CDR3 sequences, and roughly a quarter are seen once. The ten top clones hold 7% to 9% of the sample. Sequencing used CD8+ T cells from PBMCs. These receptors were collected from a human donor in good health (CMV status not recorded). Some clones in this sample may be carry-over from other donors' samples.

J is TRBJ1-2 and V is TRBV9; D unresolved. CDR1 and CDR2 (germline): SGDLS, YYNGEE. This CDR3 has 14 amino acids. The V end lost 0 bases, the J end lost 0 bases, and 6 bases lay between the germline ends. The CDR3 bases are TGTGCCAGCAGCGTAGGCACAACTAACTATGGCTACACCTTC. Translated: CASSVGTTNYGYTF.

This clonotype was observed many times. The chain uses TRBV2 and TRBJ2-3, with TRBD2 matching 9 bases. This CDR3 spans 18 amino acids. From germline, CDR1 is SNHLY and CDR2 FYNNEI. V trimming: 2 bases; J trimming: 2 bases; junction bases outside the gene matches: 11. CDR3 coding DNA: TGTGCCAGCAGTGAAAGGGGAAGTAGCGGGGGATTCACAGATACGCAGTATTTT. It encodes CASSERGSSGGFTDTQYF.

This chain links TRBV29-1 with TRBJ1-1; TRBD1 might be the D (5 bases). CDR3 length: 14 amino acids. Trimming took 4 bases from V and 3 from J, leaving 15 bases between them. Germline loops: CDR1 SQVTM, CDR2 ANQGSEA. The CDR3 region has the DNA TGCAGCGTTGGAGGGACTGCCTCCGACACTGAAGCTTTCTTT. Protein: CSVGGTASDTEAFF.

This chain uses TRBV5-1 with TRBJ2-7; TRBD1 matches 7 bases. V lost 4 bases to trimming and J lost 6 bases; unmatched junction nucleotides: 7. This CDR3 comprises 13 residues. Germline V gene data show CDR1 as SGHRS and CDR2 as YFSETQ. The CDR3 DNA reads TGCGCCAGCAGCGACCAGGGACAGATCGAGCAGTACTTC. Translated: CASSDQGQIEQYF.

Concerning this clonotype: This sequence may be a read error, since a much larger clone differs from it by one base. Here the CDR3 omits its conserved ending phenylalanine or tryptophan, so a read error is the likely source. The chain carries TRBV7-3 and TRBJ1-1; D may be TRBD1 (6 bases). Germline V gene sequence: CDR1 SGHTA, CDR2 FQGTGA. Trimming cost V 1 base and J 5 bases, with 14 bases left between them. The CDR3 sequence is 15 residues long. In nucleotides, the CDR3 is TGTGCCAGCAGCTTAAAGGGCAGGGGTGCTACTGAAGCTTTCTTA. It yields the protein CASSLKGRGATEAFL.